The clone carrying this TCR beta chain was counted only a few times. Its antigen remains unknown. In the PCR, 60 Vbeta and 13 Jbeta primers were used. The method was immunoSEQ multiplex PCR; TCRdb's version includes in-frame clones alone and lacks a portion of them. The sample records roughly 120,000 clones, 55% to 65% being singletons. This entry is derived from a study of cytomegalovirus exposure and HLA in healthy donors. As for the study in general: A data release that came early held 80 million to 95 million unique TCRs from HLA-typed donors. Findings and limits, study-wide: Compared with the roughly 730-donor mean, an Asian-associated ancestry cluster reportedly had fewer N-insertions, according to a later analysis.

The V end lost 4 bases, the J end lost 5 bases, and 12 bases lay between the germline ends. The CDR3 extends over 13 amino acids. Germline loops: CDR1 SGDLS, CDR2 YYNGEE. The rearrangement uses TRBV9 and TRBJ2-5, with D possibly being TRBD2 (6 bases). The specimen was PBMCs. This receptor was taken from a woman in her thirties or forties in good health and CMV-seropositive. CDR3 DNA sequence: TGTGCCAGCAGCTTTAGCGGTCAGGAGACCCAGTACTTC. It codes for CASSFSGQETQYF. Full variable domain (missing parts from reference TRBV9 and TRBJ2-5): DSGVTQTPKHLITATGQRVTLRCSPRSGDLSVYWYQQSLDQGLQFLIQYYNGEERAKGNILERFSAQQFPDLHSELNLSSLELGDSALYFCASSFSGQETQYFGPGTRLLVL.